This passage covers 27 T cell receptor beta chains from one sample sequenced in a study of long-term antiretroviral therapy in people with HIV. Assay version v3.0 of immunoSEQ was used, and it was run at survey level. Assay: immunoSEQ multiplex PCR; the TCRdb copy retains only in-frame clones and omits some. This table has approximately 21,000 clones, almost 85% appearing once. The specimen comprised unsorted PBMCs, sampled 0.3 years after starting antiretroviral therapy. Receptors originate from a man aged 50-60 years with HIV.

This clone came up once. The chain is built from TRBV5-1 and TRBJ2-3; 8 bases line up with TRBD1. Losses at the gene ends were 4 bases for V and 4 bases for J; bases not matched to a gene: 14. Germline lookup yields CDR1 SGHRS and CDR2 YFSETQ. The CDR3 runs to 17 residues. This CDR3 reads CASSNGQGEPLSDTQYF. Here the CDR3 DNA reads TGCGCCAGCAGCAACGGACAGGGCGAGCCCCTATCAGATACGCAGTATTTT. The variable domain in full, with the rest retrieved from reference TRBV5-1 and TRBJ2-3, is KAGVTQTPRYLIKTRGQQVTLSCSPISGHRSVSWYQQTPGQGLQFLFEYFSETQRNKGNFPGRFSGRQFSNSRSEMNVSTLELGDSALYLCASSNGQGEPLSDTQYFGPGTRLTVL.

The V and J genes are TRBV6-5 and TRBJ2-2; no definite D call. V was trimmed by 2 bases and J by 2 bases, leaving 3 bases between them. Germline CDR1 and CDR2: MNHEY and SVGAGI. This CDR3 is built from 13 residues. This chain's CDR3 is CASSYSNTGELFF. DNA for the CDR3: TGTGCCAGCAGTTACAGTAACACCGGGGAGCTGTTTTTT.

The CDR3 protein is CASSLGSAGYGYTF. The CDR3 DNA follows: TGTGCCAGCAGCTTGGGCTCTGCTGGCTATGGCTACACCTTC. V is TRBV7-9 and J is TRBJ1-2; D unresolved. Germline CDR1 is SEHNR and CDR2 is FQNEAQ (reference sequence). The CDR3 extends over 14 amino acids. V was clipped by 3 bases and J by 4 bases, with 12 bases between them.

The chain is built from TRBV5-1 and TRBJ2-2; 7 bases map to TRBD2. Germline CDR1 and CDR2: SGHRS and YFSETQ. V lost 1 base, J lost 7 bases, and 7 bases stayed unmatched. This CDR3 spans 15 amino acids. CDR3 residues: CASSLLRERDGELFF. The DNA for the CDR3 is TGCGCCAGCAGCTTGCTGCGGGAGAGGGACGGGGAGCTGTTTTTT.

The rearrangement joins TRBV6-5 to TRBJ2-1; 10 nucleotides align to TRBD2. V shed 6 bases, J shed 8 bases, and the junction held 10 bases outside the gene matches. The CDR3 is 15 residues long. Looked up from germline, CDR1 is MNHEY and CDR2 is SVGAGI. Here the CDR3 DNA reads TGTGCCAGCAGACCTCTAGCGGGAGCGGGATATGAGCAGTTCTTC. Encoded protein: CASRPLAGAGYEQFF.

The J gene is TRBJ2-7, the V gene TRBV7-8; 10 nucleotides match TRBD1. Unmatched junction bases numbered 5, after V lost 4 bases and J lost 2 bases. The CDR3 covers 15 residues. Germline CDR1 SGHVS, CDR2 FQNEAQ. The CDR3 sequence is CASSSTGTGAYEQYF. CDR3 sequence (DNA): TGTGCCAGCAGCTCAACCGGGACAGGGGCCTACGAGCAGTACTTC.

The chain employs TRBV30 and TRBJ2-1; maybe TRBD2 (6 bases). Germline V gene lookup returns CDR1 GTSNPN and CDR2 SVGIG (reference sequence). The CDR3 runs 15 residues. Trimming stripped 4 bases from V and 9 bases from J, with 22 bases between. CDR3 nucleotide sequence: TGTGCCTGGACTAGGAGTTTGGCGGTGGGAGGTGAGCAGTTCTTC. Translated: CAWTRSLAVGGEQFF.

The chain combines TRBV7-3 with TRBJ1-1; tentatively, D is TRBD1 (6 bases). Germline lookup yields CDR1 SGHTA and CDR2 FQGTGA. This CDR3 spans 14 amino acids. Trimming left V 1 base short and J 7 bases short, with 13 bases between. The CDR3 DNA sequence: TGTGCCAGCAGCTTAAGTTCGGGGGCCGGTGAAGCTTTCTTT. Residues: CASSLSSGAGEAFF.

This rearrangement joins TRBV7-9 to TRBJ2-1, with TRBD1 identical over 7 bases. This CDR3 spans 16 amino acids. Trimming cost V 0 bases and J 7 bases; bases outside gene matches: 9. Per germline, CDR1 SEHNR and CDR2 FQNEAQ (reference sequence). The CDR3 nucleotides are TGTGCCAGCAGCTTAGCAGACAGGGACCCTAAGAATGAGCAGTTCTTC. It specifies CASSLADRDPKNEQFF.

The chain joins TRBV4-3 to TRBJ2-2; D is possibly TRBD2 (6 bases). The CDR3 extends over 16 amino acids. V lost 0 bases and J 4 bases, leaving 12 bases between the germline ends. CDR1 is LGHNA and CDR2 is YSLEER in the germline V gene. This chain's CDR3 is CASSQDRAGTTGELFF. CDR3 in DNA: TGCGCCAGCAGCCAAGATCGGGCGGGGACCACCGGGGAGCTGTTTTTT.

The V call is TRBV6-4, the J call TRBJ1-2; 10 nucleotides align to TRBD1. V trimming: 5 bases; J trimming: 4 bases; junction bases outside the gene matches: 4. The CDR3 spans 14 residues. Germline CDR1 reads MRHNA; CDR2 reads SNTAGT. The CDR3 nucleotides are TGTGCCAGCAGTCCGGGACAGGGGCGCTATGGCTACACCTTC. Translated, it gives CASSPGQGRYGYTF.

This clone showed up just a few times. Different DNA sequences within this sample yield the same CDR3. The gene calls are TRBV27 and TRBJ2-7; D is ambiguous. In germline, CDR1 is MNHEY, CDR2 SMNVEV (reference sequence). The CDR3 runs to 12 residues. Trimming pared 0 bases from V and 4 bases from J, leaving 4 bases between. The CDR3 region has the DNA TGTGCCAGCAGTTTATCCGGGTACGAGCAGTACTTC. Translating it yields CASSLSGYEQYF.

This chain joins TRBV18 and TRBJ2-1; 12 bases map to TRBD1. This CDR3 has 16 residues. With V trimmed by 2 bases and J by 9 bases, 8 bases remained unmatched. The germline V gene encodes CDR1 KGHSH and CDR2 LQKENI. CDR3 residues: CASSPTGQGAMGEQFF. The CDR3 coding sequence is TGTGCCAGCTCACCAACGGGACAGGGGGCAATGGGTGAGCAGTTCTTC.

The CDR3 sequence is CASSSGTDANYGYTF. As DNA, the CDR3 is TGTGCCAGCAGCTCAGGGACGGATGCTAACTATGGCTACACCTTC. The chain is built from TRBV7-8 and TRBJ1-2, with D possibly matching TRBD1 (5 bases). The CDR3 has 15 residues. Germline V gives CDR1 SGHVS, CDR2 FQNEAQ. The V and J ends lost 4 bases and 0 bases respectively, with 12 bases between them.

This chain links TRBV2 with TRBJ2-3; D not resolved. CDR3 length equals 15 residues. Germline V gene sequence: CDR1 SNHLY, CDR2 FYNNEI. V shed 1 base and J shed 6 bases, with 14 bases lying between them. CDR3 nucleotide sequence: TGTGCCAGCAGTGAAGGGAGACTCTTGTCTGATACGCAGTATTTT. It yields the protein CASSEGRLLSDTQYF.

The rearrangement joins TRBV7-9 to TRBJ1-4; 8 bases line up with TRBD1. CDR1 is SEHNR, CDR2 FQNEAQ, per germline (reference sequence). The J segment lost 4 bases and the V segment lost 5 bases, leaving 6 bases of the junction unmatched. The CDR3 covers 15 residues. CDR3: CASSQPGGLNEKLFF. CDR3 in DNA: TGTGCCAGCAGCCAACCAGGGGGCCTTAATGAAAAACTGTTTTTT. Full variable domain (outside the CDR3, taken from reference TRBV7-9 and TRBJ1-4): DTGVSQNPRHKITKRGQNVTFRCDPISEHNRLYWYRQTLGQGPEFLTYFQNEAQLEKSRLLSDRFSAERPKGSFSTLEIQRTEQGDSAMYLCASSQPGGLNEKLFFGSGTQLSVL.

This rearrangement joins TRBV28 to TRBJ2-2; perhaps TRBD1 as D (5 bases). This CDR3 contains 15 residues. V gave up 6 bases and J gave up 3 bases, with 14 bases separating them. Germline loops: CDR1 MDHEN, CDR2 SYDVKM. CDR3 residues: CASSADSFYTGELFF. CDR3 nucleotides: TGTGCCAGCAGCGCTGACAGTTTTTACACCGGGGAGCTGTTTTTT. Combining the CDR3 with reference TRBV28 and TRBJ2-2 gives the whole variable domain DVKVTQSSRYLVKRTGEKVFLECVQDMDHENMFWYRQDPGLGLRLIYFSYDVKMKEKGDIPEGYSVSREKKERFSLILESASTNQTSMYLCASSADSFYTGELFFGEGSRLTVL.

This chain links TRBV19 with TRBJ1-2, with 7 bases matching TRBD1. The CDR3 has 14 residues. The V segment lost 5 bases and the J segment 4 bases; nucleotides outside the gene matches: 7. Germline CDR1 LNHDA, CDR2 SQIVND (reference sequence). The CDR3 nucleotides are TGTGCCAGTAGTCTCGACAGGGAAAGCTATGGCTACACCTTC. It is translated as CASSLDRESYGYTF. The variable domain in full, completed from reference TRBV19 and TRBJ1-2, reads DGGITQSPKYLFRKEGQNVTLSCEQNLNHDAMYWYRQDPGQGLRLIYYSQIVNDFQKGDIAEGYSVSREKKESFPLTVTSAQKNPTAFYLCASSLDRESYGYTFGSGTRLTVV.

This clone was seen a handful of times. The CDR3 is CASSTDRANYEQYF. The CDR3 region has the DNA TGTGCCAGTAGCACGGACAGGGCGAACTACGAGCAGTACTTC. This chain uses TRBV19 with TRBJ2-7; 8 nucleotides line up with TRBD1. Germline lookup yields CDR1 LNHDA and CDR2 SQIVND (reference sequence). J gave up 3 bases and V 6 bases, and 7 bases lay outside the gene matches. The CDR3 consists of 14 residues.

V gene TRBV30 combines with J gene TRBJ2-7; the match to TRBD1 covers 8 bases. The germline CDR1 and CDR2 sequences are GTSNPN and SVGIG (reference sequence). The CDR3 totals 13 residues. V was pared by 3 bases and J by 5 bases, with 6 bases of the junction left unmatched. CDR3 amino acids: CAWSYVRGHEQYF. CDR3 sequence (DNA): TGTGCCTGGAGCTATGTCAGGGGGCACGAGCAGTACTTC. Looking up the rest from reference TRBV30 and TRBJ2-7 gives the full variable domain: SQTIHQWPATLVQPVGSPLSLECTVEGTSNPNLYWYRQAAGRGLQLLFYSVGIGQISSEVPQNLSASRPQDRQFILSSKKLLLSDSGFYLCAWSYVRGHEQYFGPGTRLTVT.

This clone was counted a few times. The rearrangement joins TRBV30 to TRBJ1-2; 8 bases map to TRBD1. This CDR3 is built from 15 residues. With 5 bases clipped from V and 8 bases from J, the junction kept 16 bases outside the gene matches. Germline values: CDR1 GTSNPN, CDR2 SVGIG (reference sequence). The DNA for the CDR3 is TGTGCCTGGTATTCTCCGGGGCAGGGGGCCTTAGGCTACACCTTC. Residues: CAWYSPGQGALGYTF.

The gene calls are TRBV28 and TRBJ1-1, with D uncertain. CDR3 length equals 15 residues. V shed 1 base and J shed 4 bases, with 13 bases lying between them. In germline, CDR1 is MDHEN, CDR2 SYDVKM. For the CDR3, the DNA is TGTGCCAGCAGTTTATCGGTGGGGTTGGGCACTGAAGCTTTCTTT. It specifies CASSLSVGLGTEAFF.

The genes are TRBV4-3 and TRBJ1-1; D gene unclear. With 2 bases removed from V and 0 bases from J, the gap between germline ends came to 10 bases. Looked up from germline, CDR1 is LGHNA and CDR2 is YSLEER. The CDR3 runs to 15 residues. CDR3 DNA sequence: TGCGCCAGCAGCCAATCGAGGCATTTGAACACTGAAGCTTTCTTT. Its protein is CASSQSRHLNTEAFF.

This clone is a singleton in its sample. The chain links TRBV27 to TRBJ1-5; no clear D gene. The CDR3 extends over 16 amino acids. Germline CDR1 and CDR2: MNHEY and SMNVEV (reference sequence). V was pared by 2 bases and J by 0 bases, with 11 bases between. CDR3: CASSLAPGNSNQPQHF. For the CDR3, the DNA is TGTGCCAGCAGTTTAGCGCCGGGGAATAGCAATCAGCCCCAGCATTTT.

The chain links TRBV4-1 to TRBJ2-5, with 9 positions matching TRBD1. Per the germline V gene, CDR1 is MGHRA and CDR2 is YSYEKL. The length of the CDR3 is 16 residues. V was pared by 4 bases and J by 4 bases, with 10 bases of the junction left unmatched. CDR3 sequence (DNA): TGCGCCAGCAGCCCGGTGAGGGGACAGGGCGGAGAGACCCAGTACTTC. This codes for CASSPVRGQGGETQYF.

The chain links TRBV30 to TRBJ2-3, with D tentatively TRBD2 (6 bases). The germline CDR1 and CDR2 sequences are GTSNPN and SVGIG (reference sequence). The CDR3 runs 14 residues. Trimming took off 3 bases at V and 5 bases at J, with 15 bases between the two ends. The CDR3 nucleotides read TGTGCCTGGAGGGGCGGGGTGGTTAAAGATACGCAGTATTTT. Its protein product is CAWRGGVVKDTQYF. Based on the CDR3 plus reference TRBV30 and TRBJ2-3, the full variable domain is SQTIHQWPATLVQPVGSPLSLECTVEGTSNPNLYWYRQAAGRGLQLLFYSVGIGQISSEVPQNLSASRPQDRQFILSSKKLLLSDSGFYLCAWRGGVVKDTQYFGPGTRLTVL.

V usage is TRBV5-5 and J usage is TRBJ2-2, with D possibly being TRBD1 (7 bases). Trimming pared 0 bases from V and 7 bases from J, leaving 13 bases between. CDR1 is SGHKS and CDR2 is YYEKEE in the germline V gene (reference sequence). This CDR3 is built from 15 residues. The CDR3 protein is CASSLGDREVGELFF. CDR3 bases: TGTGCCAGCAGCTTGGGCGACAGGGAGGTCGGGGAGCTGTTTTTT.